This TCR beta chain was sequenced for a study of early T cells in non-severe SARS-CoV-2 infection. TCRdb redid the calling of the 5' RACE reads with MiXCR, one entry per CDR3 protein. The data hold roughly 75,000 distinct CDR3 sequences, with around 9.9% observed a single time. This clonotype was seen only a few times. Input material: whole blood. This TCR came from an adult who was a healthcare worker with PCR-confirmed SARS-CoV-2 infection or an uninfected control (not recorded which).

The CDR3 DNA reads as TGCAGTGCTACCGTTCCTAGCGGGGTGGATGAGCAGTTCTTC. Residues: CSATVPSGVDEQFF. The chain employs TRBV20-1 and TRBJ2-1; 9 positions match TRBD2. Trimming took 4 bases from V and 8 from J; bases not matched to a gene: 9. Germline V gene sequence: CDR1 DFQATT, CDR2 SNEGSKA (reference sequence). The CDR3 loop spans 14 amino acids.